This entry concerns a single T cell receptor (beta chain). Its cognate antigen has yet to be identified. Base qualities are missing; no much larger clone stands one base away. The source of the sample is a study of blood T cell repertoires in COVID-19 (TCRdb year 2020). Study-level background: Collaborator samples came from the United States, Italy and Spain and covered acute and convalescent phases of COVID-19. The repertoires were made available in a free public database intended to serve as a resource for research on the immune response to SARS-CoV-2. Where available, HLA class I and class II types were taken from metadata supplied by the sample provider and were not determined by assay-based typing. The material from the prospective study consisted of cDNA or gDNA derived from T cells, B-cell-depleted T cells, or PBMCs. Deeply sampled blood TCRbeta repertoires from subjects exposed to, actively infected with, or recovered from COVID-19 were included in the dataset. Samples were obtained from the ongoing ImmuneRACE study (first 160 participants) and from 1,200 or so subjects provided by 6 global collaborators. A de-identified subject ID, COVID-19 status, age in years and sex were almost always included in the sample metadata.

TCRbeta CDR3 regions were amplified from genomic DNA using the immunoSEQ Assay, a bias-controlled multiplex PCR. The source study handled its data this way. Within the assay, amplification of reference gene primers was used to estimate how many nucleated cells each sample contained. To quantify the absolute abundance of each unique TCRbeta CDR3 rearrangement, sequence reads were collapsed and filtered. For each sample, productive Simpson clonality was calculated as the square root of Simpson's diversity index across productive rearrangements. TCRdb carries this immuneACCESS record with in-frame sequences only. Its versions omit some clonotypes, under half of them owing to an unresolved V gene in the studies checked, with the rest unexplained. Clonal size and the V and J genes are those of that table, whereas D and trimming came from the DNA. The sample data list hundreds of thousands of clones, and approximately 90% of these were observed just once. Clones ranked in the top ten supply over 0.75% of the sample.

Study-level results and caveats: Clinical and demographic metadata were provided uncurated, with the amount varying by source and participant.

Enrolling through a virtual design, the prospective study's participants ranged in age from roughly 18 to 100 years and lived across about two dozen United States geographic areas. To assign participants to cohorts, the prospective study relied on clinical history that participants themselves reported in a screening survey and a study questionnaire. A participant counted as exposed if, within 2 weeks of entering the study, that participant had been in contact with someone who had a PCR-confirmed or clinician-diagnosed COVID-19 case. Mobile phlebotomists in the prospective study collected whole blood, serum and a nasopharyngeal or oropharyngeal swab from every participant. Additional blood draws and questionnaires over an approximately two-month period could optionally be provided by prospective study participants. Before DNA extraction, blood samples from the prospective study were shipped at room temperature or frozen.

Reading from cysteine to phenylalanine, the CDR3 counts 14 amino acids. Solely the CDR3 DNA is kept, with 42 bases framed from the first base. V lost 6 bases and J lost 3 bases, and the count of bases not matched to a germline gene is 3. The germline V gene specifies MDHEN as CDR1 and SYDVKM as CDR2. Sequenced material: PBMCs or T cells enriched from blood (not recorded which). This receptor was obtained from a man in his forties or fifties who had been exposed to COVID-19. This chain joins TRBV28 to TRBJ2-3, with 10 junctional bases fitting TRBD1. CDR3 reads: CASRLGQGTDTQYF. The nucleotide sequence reads as follows: TGTGCCAGCAGGCTGGGACAGGGGACAGATACGCAGTATTTT.